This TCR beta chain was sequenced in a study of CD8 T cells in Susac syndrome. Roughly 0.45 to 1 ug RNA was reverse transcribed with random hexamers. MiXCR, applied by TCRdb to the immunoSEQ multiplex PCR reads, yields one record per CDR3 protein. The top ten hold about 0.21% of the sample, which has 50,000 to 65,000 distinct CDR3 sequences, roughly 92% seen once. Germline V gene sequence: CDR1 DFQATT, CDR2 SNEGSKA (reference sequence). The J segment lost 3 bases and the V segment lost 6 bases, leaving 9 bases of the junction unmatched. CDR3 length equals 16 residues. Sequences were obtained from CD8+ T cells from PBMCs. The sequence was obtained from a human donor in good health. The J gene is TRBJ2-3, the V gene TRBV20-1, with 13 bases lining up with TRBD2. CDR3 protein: CSASGTSGVSTDTQYF. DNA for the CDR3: TGCAGTGCCAGTGGGACTAGCGGGGTCAGTACAGATACGCAGTATTTT.